This TCR beta chain was retrieved from a study of T cell responses to AZD1222 COVID-19 vaccine. Findings and limits, study-wide: Of the AZD1222 recipients, only 5 to 7 were seropositive at baseline.

A word on this clone: Its target is unknown.

Trimming took 10 bases from V and 0 from J, leaving 21 bases between them. The CDR3 contains 17 residues. Per the germline V gene, CDR1 is SEHNR and CDR2 is FQNEAQ (reference sequence). Measured with immunoSEQ multiplex PCR; TCRdb has only the in-frame clones, and not every one. This table has 85,000 to 90,000 clones, over 85% appearing once. The chain recombines TRBV7-9 with TRBJ2-2; possible D gene TRBD1, 7 bases. The sample consisted of peripheral blood, taken on day 0 of AZD1222 vaccination. This TCR derives from an adult in good health. The CDR3 loop is CAIPPGDSGPNTGELFF. CDR3 nucleotide sequence: TGTGCCATTCCGCCCGGGGACAGCGGGCCGAACACCGGGGAGCTGTTTTTT.